Below, 26 T cell receptor beta chains from the same sample are listed, as sequenced in a study of shared clonotypes between healthy human individuals. Only CD45RO-negative cells positively selected for CCR7 counted as naive CD8 cells, so terminally differentiated effector memory CD45RA+ cells were excluded. The assay was immunoSEQ multiplex PCR, and TCRdb's table has in-frame clones only and misses some. The repertoire holds about 2 million clones, with about 95% as singletons. Sequencing input: naive CD8+ T cells sorted from blood. The source of these receptors is a man between 18 and 29 years old in good health.

The gene calls are TRBV5-4 and TRBJ2-5; D not certain. CDR3 length: 13 residues. V lost 1 base to trimming and J lost 0 bases, with 4 bases between them. CDR1 SGHNT and CDR2 YYREEE come from the germline V gene (reference sequence). The CDR3 loop is CASSLSYQETQYF. In DNA form, the CDR3 reads TGTGCCAGCAGCTTGAGCTACCAAGAGACCCAGTACTTC.

Comments on this clone: The sample has other DNA sequences that encode this CDR3 too. The chain joins TRBV5-8 to TRBJ2-6, with D tentatively TRBD2 (5 bases). The CDR3 is 14 residues long. The V gene's germline CDR1 is SGHTS and CDR2 YDEGEE. The ends were cut back, 4 bases at V and 1 base at J, with 6 bases in the middle. CDR3 sequence: CASSRGSGANVLTF. CDR3 bases: TGTGCCAGCAGCCGGGGTTCTGGGGCCAACGTCCTGACTTTC. The full variable domain, in which reference TRBV5-8 and TRBJ2-6 provide the parts outside the CDR3, is EAGVTQSPTHLIKTRGQQATLRCSPISGHTSVYWYQQALGLGLQFLLWYDEGEERNRGNFPPRFSGRQFPNYSSELNVNALELEDSALYLCASSRGSGANVLTFGAGSRLTVL.

The chain links TRBV28 to TRBJ1-5; D is unresolved. This CDR3 contains 14 residues. The germline CDR1 and CDR2 sequences are MDHEN and SYDVKM. The ends were cut back, 8 bases at V and 7 bases at J, with 18 bases in the middle. This CDR3 reads CASSIEVGVQPQHF. CDR3 in DNA: TGTGCCAGCTCCATAGAGGTGGGCGTCCAGCCCCAGCATTTT.

This clone has a handful of counts. CDR3 in amino acids: CASSVHRETNYGYTF. CDR3 bases: TGCGCCAGCAGCGTCCACAGGGAAACTAACTATGGCTACACCTTC. The gene calls are TRBV5-1 and TRBJ1-2, with D possibly being TRBD1 (6 bases). This CDR3 is 15 amino acids long. Germline CDR1 and CDR2: SGHRS and YFSETQ. V lost 4 bases and J lost 0, with 13 bases in between.

Concerning this clone itself: Additional DNA sequences in this sample encode the identical CDR3. This sequence joins TRBV20-1 and TRBJ1-4; D gene ambiguous. V lost 5 bases and J lost 6, with 4 bases in between. The CDR3 is 10 residues long. The germline V gene has CDR1 DFQATT and CDR2 SNEGSKA (reference sequence). As DNA, the CDR3 is TGCAGTGCTTTATATGAAAAACTGTTTTTT. Translated, it gives CSALYEKLFF.

This clone is a singleton in its sample. The genes are TRBV14 and TRBJ2-5; TRBD1 aligns across 10 bases. Germline V gene lookup returns CDR1 SGHDN and CDR2 FVKESK. The CDR3 has 16 residues. Germline trimming cut 1 base from V and 2 bases from J; bases unmatched to any gene: 4. The CDR3 is CASSQATGGWQETQYF. The CDR3 DNA sequence: TGTGCCAGCAGCCAAGCGACAGGGGGCTGGCAAGAGACCCAGTACTTC.

This clone occurred once. The CDR3 protein is CASTGYEQYF. CDR3 DNA sequence: TGTGCCAGCACCGGCTACGAGCAGTACTTC. This chain joins TRBV27 and TRBJ2-7, with no clear D. Trimming cost V 7 bases and J 3 bases, with 4 bases left between them. CDR1 and CDR2 from the germline V gene are MNHEY and SMNVEV (reference sequence). The CDR3 has 10 amino acids.

About this clone itself: One end of the junction fails to match germline, which may point to a read error. The rearrangement uses TRBV5-4 and TRBJ2-7; the match to TRBD1 covers 7 bases. The CDR3 is made up of 14 amino acids. Germline values: CDR1 SGHNT, CDR2 YYREEE (reference sequence). For the CDR3, the DNA is TGTGCCCGCAGCTTGGGGGCAGGGGGCTACGAGCAGTACTTC. Translating gives CARSLGAGGYEQYF.

The gene calls are TRBV5-5 and TRBJ1-5; D perhaps matches TRBD1 (5 bases). The CDR3 is 14 residues long. V lost 5 bases and J lost 4, with 13 bases in between. Germline values: CDR1 SGHKS, CDR2 YYEKEE (reference sequence). CDR3: CASSLPGGNQPQHF. CDR3 sequence (DNA): TGTGCCAGCAGTCTACCTGGGGGGAATCAGCCCCAGCATTTT.

The CDR3 DNA sequence: TGCGCCAGCAGCTGGGGACTAGCGGGGGCCCGCACAGATACGCAGTATTTT. The encoded protein is CASSWGLAGARTDTQYF. The chain combines TRBV5-1 with TRBJ2-3, with TRBD2 matching 14 bases. Trimming at V came to 3 bases and at J to 1 base, leaving 4 bases not matched to a gene. CDR3 length: 17 amino acids. The germline CDR1 and CDR2 sequences are SGHRS and YFSETQ.

Only one count was recorded for this clone. This chain uses TRBV11-2 with TRBJ2-1, with 12 bases fitting TRBD2. CDR1 and CDR2 from the germline V gene are SGHAT and FQNNGV. The CDR3 covers 16 residues. J gave up 8 bases and V 3 bases, and 8 bases lay outside the gene matches. DNA of the CDR3: TGTGCCAGCAGCTTCGATCTAGCGGGAGGGCCGGATGAGCAGTTCTTC. Encoded protein: CASSFDLAGGPDEQFF.

In this sample, this clone turned up once. Other nucleotide sequences from this sample produce the same CDR3. The chain links TRBV28 to TRBJ1-5; TRBD1 is a possible D gene (6 bases). This CDR3 spans 14 amino acids. Germline V gene lookup returns CDR1 MDHEN and CDR2 SYDVKM. V was shortened by 6 bases and J by 1 base, with 10 bases between the two germline ends. DNA of the CDR3: TGTGCCAGCAGCCCTACAGGGAGCAATCAGCCCCAGCATTTT. Translated, it gives CASSPTGSNQPQHF.

The chain uses TRBV5-6 and TRBJ1-2; no definite D call. V lost 0 bases to trimming and J lost 4 bases, with 10 bases between them. The CDR3 extends over 14 amino acids. Germline CDR1 and CDR2: SGHDT and YYEEEE. In nucleotides, the CDR3 is TGTGCCAGCAGCTTGGCGGAAGGGTCCTATGGCTACACCTTC. Translated: CASSLAEGSYGYTF.

The CDR3: CASSLVSGVLSTDTQYF. CDR3 coding DNA: TGTGCCAGCAGCTTAGTTTCGGGGGTTCTAAGCACAGATACGCAGTATTTT. This chain connects TRBV11-2 to TRBJ2-3, with D possibly TRBD2 on 6 matching bases. Trimming shortened V by 1 base and J by 0 bases, and 14 bases separated the two germline ends. The CDR3 is 17 residues long. Germline V gene sequence: CDR1 SGHAT, CDR2 FQNNGV. Based on the CDR3 plus reference TRBV11-2 and TRBJ2-3, the full variable domain is EAGVAQSPRYKIIEKRQSVAFWCNPISGHATLYWYQQILGQGPKLLIQFQNNGVVDDSQLPKDRFSAERLKGVDSTLKIQPAKLEDSAVYLCASSLVSGVLSTDTQYFGPGTRLTVL.

V gene TRBV4-3 combines with J gene TRBJ2-7; the match to TRBD2 covers 7 bases. Germline CDR1 is LGHNA and CDR2 is YSLEER. Unmatched junction bases numbered 5, after V lost 1 base and J lost 2 bases. CDR3 size: 15 residues. This CDR3 reads CASSQVWGGAYEQYF. The CDR3 DNA is TGCGCCAGCAGCCAAGTTTGGGGAGGGGCCTACGAGCAGTACTTC.

The chain has TRBV5-6 and TRBJ1-2, with 10 nucleotides matching TRBD1. With V trimmed by 4 bases and J by 3 bases, 9 bases remained unmatched. The CDR3 runs 16 residues. Germline V gene lookup returns CDR1 SGHDT and CDR2 YYEEEE. The CDR3 DNA reads TGTGCCAGCAGCGTTGGATCCGGGACAGGGGACTATGGCTACACCTTC. It yields the protein CASSVGSGTGDYGYTF.

A word on this clone: The same CDR3 also results from other DNA sequences found in this sample. The chain carries TRBV5-1 and TRBJ2-7; D uncertain. Trimming pared 2 bases from V and 2 bases from J, leaving 8 bases between. The CDR3 totals 13 residues. Looked up from germline, CDR1 is SGHRS and CDR2 is YFSETQ. The CDR3 protein is CASSFGRTYEQYF. In nucleotides, the CDR3 is TGCGCCAGCAGCTTCGGCAGAACCTACGAGCAGTACTTC.

CDR3 in amino acids: CASSLVGQGKETQYF. For the CDR3, the DNA is TGCGCCAGCAGCTTGGTTGGACAGGGAAAAGAGACCCAGTACTTC. The rearrangement links TRBV5-1 to TRBJ2-5; 8 bases map to TRBD1. The CDR3 totals 15 residues. V trimming: 0 bases; J trimming: 3 bases; junction bases outside the gene matches: 4. From germline, CDR1 is SGHRS and CDR2 YFSETQ.

In this sample, this clone turned up once. The chain carries TRBV9 and TRBJ2-5; the D gene is possibly TRBD1 (5 bases). The ends were cut back, 0 bases at V and 2 bases at J, with 8 bases in the middle. The germline V gene encodes CDR1 SGDLS and CDR2 YYNGEE. CDR3 size: 14 residues. The CDR3 is CASSVEGWQETQYF. CDR3 DNA sequence: TGTGCCAGCAGCGTAGAGGGGTGGCAAGAGACCCAGTACTTC.

The sample holds a few counts of this clone. The chain has TRBV5-6 and TRBJ1-3; 9 bases are a match to TRBD1. The length of the CDR3 is 14 residues. Germline CDR1 and CDR2: SGHDT and YYEEEE. Trimming took 3 bases from V and 2 from J; bases not matched to a gene: 0. This chain's CDR3 is CASSWTGAGNTIYF. CDR3 nucleotides: TGTGCCAGCAGCTGGACAGGGGCTGGAAACACCATATATTTT.

With respect to this clone: This sample includes further DNA sequences coding for the same CDR3. This chain joins TRBV6-5 and TRBJ2-2; D uncertain. CDR3 length equals 14 residues. V was clipped by 6 bases and J by 1 base, with 9 bases between them. Germline V gene lookup returns CDR1 MNHEY and CDR2 SVGAGI. CDR3 protein: CASSPRQNTGELFF. For the CDR3, the DNA is TGTGCCAGCAGCCCGCGACAGAACACCGGGGAGCTGTTTTTT.

The chain combines TRBV4-3 with TRBJ1-1, with unresolved D. Trimming pared 0 bases from V and 4 bases from J, leaving 9 bases between. Germline V gene sequence: CDR1 LGHNA, CDR2 YSLEER. This CDR3 contains 14 residues. CDR3 region: CASSQDSISTEAFF. The CDR3 DNA sequence: TGCGCCAGCAGCCAAGATTCCATTTCCACTGAAGCTTTCTTT.

For this clone: A junction boundary mismatches the germline segment, possibly from a read error. The chain links TRBV6-5 to TRBJ1-2; D may be TRBD1 (5 bases). The CDR3 totals 14 residues. CDR1 is MNHEY, CDR2 SVGAGI, per germline. CDR3 amino acids: CASSYSTGSYNLAF. DNA of the CDR3: TGTGCCAGCAGTTACTCTACAGGATCCTACAATCTAGCCTTC.

The chain recombines TRBV9 with TRBJ2-7; tentatively, D is TRBD1 (6 bases). The V and J ends lost 0 bases and 1 base respectively, with 11 bases between them. This CDR3 spans 15 amino acids. The germline CDR1 and CDR2 sequences are SGDLS and YYNGEE. The CDR3 spells CASSVEDSPSYEQYF. DNA for the CDR3: TGTGCCAGCAGCGTAGAGGACAGCCCGTCCTACGAGCAGTACTTC. The full variable domain, in which reference TRBV9 and TRBJ2-7 provide the parts outside the CDR3, is DSGVTQTPKHLITATGQRVTLRCSPRSGDLSVYWYQQSLDQGLQFLIQYYNGEERAKGNILERFSAQQFPDLHSELNLSSLELGDSALYFCASSVEDSPSYEQYFGPGTRLTVT.

The table lists this clone with a count of one. The same CDR3 is also encoded by other DNA sequences in this sample. The chain couples TRBV7-6 to TRBJ2-5; D is uncertain. Trimming took off 1 base at V and 3 bases at J, with 3 bases between the two ends. CDR3 length: 12 amino acids. Germline V gives CDR1 SGHVS, CDR2 FNYEAQ. The CDR3 spells CASSLVEETQYF. CDR3 DNA sequence: TGTGCCAGCAGCTTAGTTGAAGAGACCCAGTACTTC. Combining the CDR3 with reference TRBV7-6 and TRBJ2-5 gives the whole variable domain GAGVSQSPRYKVTKRGQDVALRCDPISGHVSLYWYRQALGQGPEFLTYFNYEAQQDKSGLPNDRFSAERPEGSISTLTIQRTEQRDSAMYRCASSLVEETQYFGPGTRLLVL.

The chain is built from TRBV5-6 and TRBJ2-3; D remains ambiguous. Germline CDR1 and CDR2: SGHDT and YYEEEE. V lost 7 bases and J 4 bases, leaving 13 bases between the germline ends. The CDR3 is 13 amino acids. The CDR3 loop reads CASDSSYADTQYF. The CDR3 DNA follows: TGTGCCAGCGATTCCAGTTATGCAGATACGCAGTATTTT.